Presented here are 25 T cell receptor beta chains from one specimen sequenced in a study of T-cell memory formation after mild COVID-19. Each CDR3 protein is one row after TCRdb ran MiXCR on the 5' RACE reads. The sample lists 350,000 to 450,000 distinct CDR3 sequences; about 24% were seen once. The sequenced sample consisted of PBMCs or a T cell subset sorted from them (not recorded which). The receptor source for this set is an adult woman who had mild COVID-19 (a few samples of this study predate the infection). Cell type and time point are not known.

The chain is built from TRBV7-9 and TRBJ2-1; D may be TRBD2 (6 bases). Trimming shortened V by 3 bases and J by 4 bases, and 13 bases separated the two germline ends. This CDR3 spans 15 amino acids. The V gene's germline CDR1 is SEHNR and CDR2 FQNEAQ (reference sequence). DNA for the CDR3: TGTGCCAGCAGCTTGAAGCGGGTGGGGTACAATGAGCAGTTCTTC. This translates into CASSLKRVGYNEQFF.

This sequence joins TRBV20-1 and TRBJ1-1, with D possibly TRBD1 on 5 matching bases. In germline, CDR1 is DFQATT, CDR2 SNEGSKA (reference sequence). V was shortened by 6 bases and J by 5 bases, with 19 bases between the two germline ends. This CDR3 is 14 amino acids long. The CDR3 loop is CSAQATLEGTEAFF. The CDR3 nucleotides are TGCAGTGCCCAAGCGACACTGGAGGGGACTGAAGCTTTCTTT.

This chain connects TRBV7-6 to TRBJ2-7; TRBD1 matches at 11 bases. There are 15 residues in the CDR3. Unmatched junction bases numbered 9, after V lost 5 bases and J lost 6 bases. Germline lookup yields CDR1 SGHVS and CDR2 FNYEAQ. The CDR3 DNA reads TGTGCCAGCAGCATAGGACAGGGGGCGCAGGTCGAGCAGTACTTC. Protein product: CASSIGQGAQVEQYF.

There are a few counts of this clonotype. This rearrangement joins TRBV20-1 to TRBJ2-3; TRBD2 is a possible D gene (5 bases). From germline, CDR1 is DFQATT and CDR2 SNEGSKA (reference sequence). V dropped 8 bases and J dropped 5 bases, with 17 bases sitting between them. The CDR3 totals 13 residues. The CDR3 reads CSPGTEDKDTQYF. CDR3 sequence (DNA): TGCAGTCCCGGCACGGAGGATAAAGATACGCAGTATTTT.

The sample holds one count of this clonotype. The chain joins TRBV13 to TRBJ2-4; D might be TRBD2 (5 bases). The CDR3 is 16 amino acids. Trimming removed 0 bases at V and 2 bases at J, with 11 bases between. Per the germline V gene, CDR1 is PRHDT and CDR2 is FYEKMQ (reference sequence). The chain's CDR3 is CASSLGEAETKNIQYF. Written as DNA, the CDR3 is TGTGCCAGCAGCTTAGGGGAGGCGGAAACCAAAAACATTCAGTACTTC. Complete variable domain (other parts from reference TRBV13 and TRBJ2-4): AAGVIQSPRHLIKEKRETATLKCYPIPRHDTVYWYQQGPGQDPQFLISFYEKMQSDKGSIPDRFSAQQFSDYHSELNMSSLELGDSALYFCASSLGEAETKNIQYFGAGTRLSVL.

In its sample, this clonotype was seen a few times. The chain employs TRBV15 and TRBJ2-7; no clear D. Germline V gives CDR1 LNHNV, CDR2 YYDKDF (reference sequence). CDR3 length: 14 amino acids. V lost 4 bases, J lost 0 bases, and 10 bases lay in between. The CDR3 sequence: CATSTEVPSYEQYF. As DNA, the CDR3 is TGTGCCACCAGCACCGAGGTTCCCTCCTACGAGCAGTACTTC.

This chain connects TRBV20-1 to TRBJ1-5; weak D call: TRBD1 (5 bases). Trimming removed 0 bases from V and 2 bases from J, with 14 bases in between. The germline gives CDR1 DFQATT, CDR2 SNEGSKA (reference sequence). This CDR3 contains 16 residues. For the CDR3, the DNA is TGCAGTGCTAGAGATCCACGAGGGGAGGGCAATCAGCCCCAGCATTTT. This codes for CSARDPRGEGNQPQHF.

This clonotype was seen only a few times. The chain uses TRBV5-1 and TRBJ2-7; D is unresolved. From germline, CDR1 is SGHRS and CDR2 YFSETQ. Trimming cost V 0 bases and J 7 bases, with 17 bases left between them. The CDR3 is 15 amino acids. The CDR3 DNA reads as TGCGCCAGCAGCTTGGGGTACAGCGAGGTCCCTGAGCAGTACTTC. Translation gives CASSLGYSEVPEQYF.

This clonotype has ten or more counts. The chain is built from TRBV15 and TRBJ2-3, with a weak D call TRBD2 (6 bases). The V gene lost 0 bases and the J gene lost 2 bases, with 9 bases spanning the gap. The germline gives CDR1 LNHNV, CDR2 YYDKDF (reference sequence). This CDR3 spans 15 amino acids. DNA of the CDR3: TGTGCCACCAGCAGAGATAGCGGCACCACAGATACGCAGTATTTT. Translating gives CATSRDSGTTDTQYF.

The V and J genes are TRBV10-3 and TRBJ2-7; a weak D match, TRBD2 (5 bases). The CDR3 has 13 residues. CDR1 is ENHRY, CDR2 SYGVKD, per germline. Trimming took off 5 bases at V and 2 bases at J, with 10 bases between the two ends. The DNA of the CDR3 is TGTGCCATCAGTACCGGAGGTGCCTACGAGCAGTACTTC. Translation gives CAISTGGAYEQYF.

This chain links TRBV20-1 with TRBJ1-4; the D is unclear. The V and J ends lost 0 bases and 6 bases respectively, with 11 bases between them. The CDR3 sequence is 14 residues long. Per germline, CDR1 DFQATT and CDR2 SNEGSKA (reference sequence). The CDR3 DNA follows: TGCAGTGCTAGAGATCCGTTGGTGGATGAAAAACTGTTTTTT. Amino acid sequence: CSARDPLVDEKLFF.

This clonotype showed up just a few times. At one of its ends the junction is not consistent with the germline gene, which may arise from a read error. This rearrangement joins TRBV29-1 to TRBJ2-5, with D unclear. CDR3 size: 8 residues. Germline CDR1 and CDR2: SQVTM and ANQGSEA. As DNA, the CDR3 is TGCAGCGTTGAATATATGTCTTTC. As protein: CSVEYMSF. The whole variable domain, filled in from reference TRBV29-1 and TRBJ2-5, reads SAVISQKPSRDICQRGTSLTIQCQVDSQVTMMFWYRQQPGQSLTLIATANQGSEATYESGFVIDKFPISRPNLTFSTLTVSNMSPEDSSIYLCSVEYMSFGPGTRLLVL.

This clonotype came up a few times. The chain couples TRBV11-2 to TRBJ2-5; D remains ambiguous. The CDR3 has 14 residues. Per germline, CDR1 SGHAT and CDR2 FQNNGV. V lost 3 bases, J lost 5 bases, and 13 bases lay in between. In nucleotides, the CDR3 is TGTGCCAGCAGCTTTGGATTTAGTGGGGAGACCCAGTACTTC. It encodes CASSFGFSGETQYF.

The chain recombines TRBV10-3 with TRBJ1-2; D perhaps matches TRBD1 (6 bases). V shed 4 bases and J shed 8 bases, with 17 bases lying between them. This CDR3 is built from 14 residues. Germline V gives CDR1 ENHRY, CDR2 SYGVKD. CDR3 sequence (DNA): TGTGCCATCAGTGGCCAATCTACAGGGCTCGGCTACACCTTC. Translation: CAISGQSTGLGYTF.

The chain uses TRBV3-1 and TRBJ1-1; possible D gene TRBD1, 5 bases. Germline assignment: CDR1 LGHDT and CDR2 YNNKEL (reference sequence). Trimming took 5 bases from V and 4 from J, leaving 11 bases between them. The CDR3 covers 13 residues. The CDR3 loop reads CASSKGRGTEAFF. CDR3 nucleotide sequence: TGTGCCAGCAGCAAAGGGAGGGGCACTGAAGCTTTCTTT.

This clonotype was counted between two and nine times. The rearrangement uses TRBV7-6 and TRBJ2-3, with 7 positions matching TRBD2. J was trimmed by 2 bases and V by 5 bases; bases with no gene match: 10. Germline CDR1 and CDR2: SGHVS and FNYEAQ. CDR3 length: 16 residues. The CDR3 bases are TGTGCCAGCAGCACCCGTCAGGGAGGGCCCACAGATACGCAGTATTTT. It is translated as CASSTRQGGPTDTQYF.

The chain couples TRBV5-1 to TRBJ1-1, with no clear D. CDR1 and CDR2 (germline): SGHRS, YFSETQ. The CDR3 is 14 residues long. V was shortened by 4 bases and J by 1 base, with 11 bases between the two germline ends. In DNA, the CDR3 is TGCGCCAGCAGCCACACCTGGACGAACACTGAAGCTTTCTTT. Encoded protein: CASSHTWTNTEAFF.

This clonotype occurred a few times. The chain has TRBV6-5 and TRBJ2-2; D remains ambiguous. CDR1 and CDR2 (germline): MNHEY, SVGAGI. The CDR3 is 14 residues long. V lost 2 bases to trimming and J lost 4 bases, with 8 bases between them. The CDR3 DNA follows: TGTGCCAGCAGTTACAATGAGCTCACCGGGGAGCTGTTTTTT. Its protein product is CASSYNELTGELFF.

The chain combines TRBV5-1 with TRBJ2-1; 7 bases are a match to TRBD1. V shed 0 bases and J 0 bases; nucleotides not matched to a gene: 3. Germline V gives CDR1 SGHRS, CDR2 YFSETQ. CDR3 length: 16 residues. The CDR3 protein is CASSLAAGGSYNEQFF. In nucleotides, the CDR3 is TGCGCCAGCAGCTTGGCGGCAGGGGGCTCCTACAATGAGCAGTTCTTC.

The rearrangement joins TRBV5-6 to TRBJ1-1, with D possibly TRBD1 on 5 matching bases. The CDR3 totals 14 residues. With 3 bases removed from V and 5 bases from J, the gap between germline ends came to 14 bases. The germline V gene encodes CDR1 SGHDT and CDR2 YYEEEE. CDR3 region: CASSWEGTGTEAFF. The CDR3, as DNA: TGTGCCAGCAGCTGGGAGGGAACAGGAACTGAAGCTTTCTTT.

This rearrangement joins TRBV6-5 to TRBJ2-1; possible D gene TRBD2, 5 bases. Per germline, CDR1 MNHEY and CDR2 SVGAGI. The CDR3 loop spans 12 amino acids. V was shortened by 2 bases and J by 9 bases, with 8 bases between the two germline ends. CDR3 coding DNA: TGTGCCAGCAGTTACGAGGGATCTGAGCAGTTCTTC. It yields the protein CASSYEGSEQFF.

This clonotype has more than one count but fewer than ten. The chain carries TRBV7-8 and TRBJ1-6, with D unresolved. Deletions cut 5 bases from V and 9 bases from J, with 14 bases between. CDR3 size: 14 residues. The germline gives CDR1 SGHVS, CDR2 FQNEAQ. Written as DNA, the CDR3 is TGTGCCAGCAGCCTTTACGGGCGGGGTTCACCCCTCCACTTT. Amino acids: CASSLYGRGSPLHF. Looking up the rest from reference TRBV7-8 and TRBJ1-6 gives the full variable domain: GAGVSQSPRYKVAKRGQDVALRCDPISGHVSLFWYQQALGQGPEFLTYFQNEAQLDKSGLPSDRFFAERPEGSVSTLKIQRTQQEDSAVYLCASSLYGRGSPLHFGNGTRLTVT.

This clonotype was seen a handful of times. The genes are TRBV27 and TRBJ1-5, with a possible D match to TRBD1 (6 bases). V was trimmed by 3 bases and J by 1 base, leaving 7 bases between them. Germline V gene data show CDR1 as MNHEY and CDR2 as SMNVEV (reference sequence). This CDR3 is 14 amino acids long. This CDR3 is CASSFQGSNQPQHF. The CDR3 DNA is TGTGCCAGCAGTTTCCAGGGGAGCAATCAGCCCCAGCATTTT.

J is TRBJ2-5 and V is TRBV7-3; TRBD1 aligns across 7 bases. J was trimmed by 4 bases and V by 1 base; bases with no gene match: 6. The CDR3 has 15 amino acids. Germline assignment: CDR1 SGHTA and CDR2 FQGTGA. CDR3 protein: CASSLRQGITETQYF. The DNA of the CDR3 is TGTGCCAGCAGCTTAAGACAGGGTATCACAGAGACCCAGTACTTC.

The sample holds a few counts of this clonotype. The V gene is TRBV12-3 or TRBV12-4, the J gene TRBJ2-3; D is uncertain. Trimming removed 1 base at V and 1 base at J, with 12 bases between. The CDR3 sequence is 16 residues long. The CDR3 protein is CASSLDVAPGTDTQYF. The CDR3 coding sequence is TGTGCCAGCAGTTTAGACGTAGCTCCTGGCACAGATACGCAGTATTTT.